This T cell receptor beta chain appears in the sequencing data of a study of T cell repertoires in cytomegalovirus infection. In TCRdb, the reads were re-called with MiXCR into one record per CDR3 protein. This table holds fewer than 300,000 distinct CDR3 sequences, around 25% found once. The sample consisted of PBMCs. The TCR originated in a human donor in good health (CMV status not recorded). Some clones in this sample may be carry-over from other donors' samples.

CDR3 nucleotides: TGCGCCAGCAGCGTCAAACTAGCGGGAGAAAGCGGCGAGCAGTACTTC. It translates to CASSVKLAGESGEQYF. The chain couples TRBV5-1 to TRBJ2-7, with TRBD2 matching 11 bases. Germline V gives CDR1 SGHRS, CDR2 YFSETQ. CDR3 size: 16 residues. V was clipped by 4 bases and J by 6 bases; unmatched bases: 12.